This T cell receptor (beta chain) was obtained from a study of T cell responses to AZD1222 COVID-19 vaccine. Study-wide results and limits: Along spike, vaccine-associated CD4 TCRs were found throughout, with dominance at 160-218 and 743-854. There were repertoire samples only from the period after the peak T cell response.

Method: immunoSEQ multiplex PCR; TCRdb's copy keeps in-frame clones and lacks some. The repertoire includes around 150,000 clones, roughly 84% of them detected once, and about 4% sits in the top ten. The CDR3 has 13 residues. Trimming cost V 3 bases and J 7 bases, with 10 bases left between them. Germline CDR1 and CDR2: LGHDT and YNNKEL (reference sequence). As for this clone: Its target is unknown.

The specimen comprised peripheral blood, sampled on day 0 of AZD1222 vaccination. The J gene is TRBJ2-1, the V gene TRBV3-1 (or the pseudogene TRBV3-2); D is perhaps TRBD2 (6 bases). This receptor was obtained from an adult in good health. CDR3 region: CASSQWDSNEQFF. CDR3 nucleotides: TGTGCCAGCAGCCAGTGGGACTCTAATGAGCAGTTCTTC.